The 7 T cell receptor beta chains below all came from one sample that was sequenced in a study of blood T cell repertoires in COVID-19. The method was immunoSEQ multiplex PCR; TCRdb's version includes in-frame clones alone and lacks a portion of them. The repertoire includes 95,000 to 150,000 clones, just over 85% of them detected once, and about 4.5% sits in the top ten. The sequencing input was peripheral blood. These receptor sequences come from a man aged 35 to 55 with acute or convalescent COVID-19.

The chain employs TRBV30 and TRBJ2-3, with D tentatively TRBD2 (5 bases). Germline CDR1 and CDR2: GTSNPN and SVGIG (reference sequence). The V end was cut by 7 bases, the J end by 0 bases, with 8 bases between. This CDR3 spans 12 amino acids. The DNA of the CDR3 is TGTGCCTCCGGCGGGAGCACAGATACGCAGTATTTT. Translating gives CASGGSTDTQYF.

The gene calls are TRBV4-1 and TRBJ2-7; possible D gene TRBD1, 6 bases. Trimming cost V 1 base and J 2 bases, with 12 bases left between them. Germline CDR1 is MGHRA and CDR2 is YSYEKL. CDR3 length: 15 amino acids. The CDR3 sequence is CASSQATGDPYEQYF. The CDR3 DNA reads as TGCGCCAGCAGCCAAGCGACAGGCGATCCCTACGAGCAGTACTTC.

V and J are TRBV7-9 and TRBJ1-2; unclear D gene. The CDR3 is 14 amino acids. Germline CDR1 reads SEHNR; CDR2 reads FQNEAQ (reference sequence). Trimming stripped 7 bases from V and 4 bases from J, with 16 bases between. CDR3 in amino acids: CASIPSSEFYGYTF. CDR3 bases: TGTGCCAGCATACCAAGTTCAGAATTCTATGGCTACACCTTC.

This clone was observed a few times. The J gene is TRBJ1-1, the V gene TRBV5-1, with D perhaps matching TRBD1 (5 bases). The CDR3 spans 13 residues. CDR1 is SGHRS, CDR2 YFSETQ, per germline. V was cut by 7 bases and J by 2 bases, with 12 bases left in between. The CDR3 here is CASASGINTEAFF. CDR3 coding DNA: TGCGCCAGCGCCTCAGGGATTAACACTGAAGCTTTCTTT.

The V and J genes are TRBV5-1 and TRBJ2-7; TRBD1 agrees at 7 bases. Per the germline V gene, CDR1 is SGHRS and CDR2 is YFSETQ. J was trimmed by 6 bases and V by 4 bases; bases with no gene match: 10. The CDR3 extends over 14 amino acids. In nucleotides, the CDR3 is TGCGCCAGCAGCAGCGACAGGGTATCCCGCGAGCAGTACTTC. Protein product: CASSSDRVSREQYF. Using reference TRBV5-1 and TRBJ2-7 for the parts outside the CDR3, the full variable domain is KAGVTQTPRYLIKTRGQQVTLSCSPISGHRSVSWYQQTPGQGLQFLFEYFSETQRNKGNFPGRFSGRQFSNSRSEMNVSTLELGDSALYLCASSSDRVSREQYFGPGTRLTVT.

The rearrangement joins TRBV12-5 to TRBJ1-2; TRBD1 matches at 7 bases. CDR3 size: 15 residues. Germline V gene lookup returns CDR1 LGHNT and CDR2 FRNRAP. Trimming cost V 5 bases and J 1 base; bases outside gene matches: 7. Here the CDR3 reads CASGPDRQDNYGYTF. Written as DNA, the CDR3 is TGTGCTAGTGGTCCGGACAGGCAAGATAACTATGGCTACACCTTC.

This clone was observed a handful of times. The rearrangement uses TRBV11-2 and TRBJ2-7, with 7 positions matching TRBD1. J was trimmed by 4 bases and V by 6 bases; bases with no gene match: 15. This CDR3 contains 16 residues. Germline CDR1 and CDR2: SGHAT and FQNNGV. In DNA, the CDR3 is TGTGCCAGCAGGCAGGACAGGTATCCCGTCGATTACGAGCAGTACTTC. It encodes CASRQDRYPVDYEQYF.